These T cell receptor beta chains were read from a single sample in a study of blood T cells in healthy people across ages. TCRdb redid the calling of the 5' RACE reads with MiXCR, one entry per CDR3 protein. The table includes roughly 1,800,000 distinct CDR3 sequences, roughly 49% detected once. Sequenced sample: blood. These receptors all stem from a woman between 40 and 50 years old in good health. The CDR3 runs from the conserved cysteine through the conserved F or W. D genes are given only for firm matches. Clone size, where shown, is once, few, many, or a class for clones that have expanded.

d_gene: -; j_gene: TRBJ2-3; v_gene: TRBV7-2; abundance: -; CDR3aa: CASSSSRSTDTQYF; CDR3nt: TGTGCCAGCAGCTCATCCCGGAGCACAGATACGCAGTATTTT
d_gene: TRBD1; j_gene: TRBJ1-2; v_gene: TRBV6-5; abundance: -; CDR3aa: CASSARTGDYGYTF; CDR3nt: TGTGCCAGCAGTGCGAGGACAGGGGACTATGGCTACACCTTC
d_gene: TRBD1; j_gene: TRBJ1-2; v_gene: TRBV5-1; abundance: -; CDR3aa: CASSTGQGARGYTF; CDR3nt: TGCGCCAGCAGCACGGGACAGGGGGCGCGGGGCTACACCTTC
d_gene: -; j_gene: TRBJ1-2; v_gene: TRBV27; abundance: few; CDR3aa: CASSFDGVNYGYTF; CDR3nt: TGTGCCAGCAGTTTCGACGGAGTTAACTATGGCTACACCTTC
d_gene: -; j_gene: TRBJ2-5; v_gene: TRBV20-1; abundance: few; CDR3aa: CSARDRVRTQYF; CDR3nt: TGCAGTGCTAGAGATCGAGTGAGAACCCAGTACTTC
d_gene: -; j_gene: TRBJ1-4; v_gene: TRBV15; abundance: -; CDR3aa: CATSRVLEGREKLFF; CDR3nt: TGTGCCACCAGCAGAGTCCTGGAGGGCCGAGAAAAACTGTTTTTT
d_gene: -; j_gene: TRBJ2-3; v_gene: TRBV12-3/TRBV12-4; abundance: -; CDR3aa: CASILQTRMGTQYF; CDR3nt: TGTGCCAGCATCCTTCAGACTAGAATGGGTACGCAGTATTTT
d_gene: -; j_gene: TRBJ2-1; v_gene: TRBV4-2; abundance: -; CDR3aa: CASSQAPISSVEFF; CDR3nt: TGTGCCAGCAGCCAAGCACCTATCTCCAGTGTGGAGTTCTTC
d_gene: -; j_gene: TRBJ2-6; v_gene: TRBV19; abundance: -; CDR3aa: CASSIDDSSGANVLTF; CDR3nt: TGTGCCAGTAGTATAGATGACAGCTCTGGGGCCAACGTCCTGACTTTC
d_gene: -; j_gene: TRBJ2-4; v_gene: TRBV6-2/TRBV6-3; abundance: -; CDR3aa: CASRKSLPQNVQYF; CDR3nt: TGTGCCAGCAGAAAATCCCTTCCCCAAAACGTTCAGTACTTC
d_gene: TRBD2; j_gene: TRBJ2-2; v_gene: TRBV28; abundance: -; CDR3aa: CASRSGGPAGELFF; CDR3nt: TGTGCCAGCAGGTCGGGGGGGCCGGCCGGGGAGCTGTTTTTT
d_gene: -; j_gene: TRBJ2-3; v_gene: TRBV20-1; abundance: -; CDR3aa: CSAPKGGTDTQYF; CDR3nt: TGCAGTGCTCCCAAAGGGGGGACAGATACGCAGTATTTT
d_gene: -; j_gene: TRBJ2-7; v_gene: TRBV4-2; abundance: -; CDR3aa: CASSQDFASYEQYF; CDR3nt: TGTGCCAGCAGCCAAGATTTTGCGTCCTACGAGCAGTACTTC
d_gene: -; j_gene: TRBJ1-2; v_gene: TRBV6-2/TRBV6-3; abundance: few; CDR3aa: CASSSSESPWGYTF; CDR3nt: TGTGCCAGCAGTTCCTCGGAGAGCCCATGGGGCTACACCTTC
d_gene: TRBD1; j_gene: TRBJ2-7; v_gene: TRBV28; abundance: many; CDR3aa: CASARTGFYEQYF; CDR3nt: TGTGCCAGCGCCCGGACAGGGTTCTACGAGCAGTACTTC
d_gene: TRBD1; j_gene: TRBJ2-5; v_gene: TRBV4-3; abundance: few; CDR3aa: CASSQVWTGGRGTQYF; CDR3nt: TGCGCCAGCAGCCAAGTATGGACAGGTGGCCGCGGGACCCAGTACTTC
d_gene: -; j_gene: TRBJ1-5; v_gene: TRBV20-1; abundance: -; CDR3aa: CSAHTPDWRSNQPQHF; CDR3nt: TGCAGTGCTCACACCCCGGACTGGCGAAGCAATCAGCCCCAGCATTTT
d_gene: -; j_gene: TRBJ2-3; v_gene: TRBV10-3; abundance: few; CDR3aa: CATDDRPRTDTQYF; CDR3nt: TGTGCCACCGATGACAGGCCACGAACAGATACGCAGTATTTT
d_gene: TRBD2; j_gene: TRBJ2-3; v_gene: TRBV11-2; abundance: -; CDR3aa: CASWGLAGPRTDTQYF; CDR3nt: TGTGCCAGCTGGGGACTAGCGGGACCCCGCACAGATACGCAGTATTTT
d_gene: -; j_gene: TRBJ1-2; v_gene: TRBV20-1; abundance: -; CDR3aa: CSASGEGYTF; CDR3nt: TGCAGTGCTAGTGGGGAGGGCTACACCTTC
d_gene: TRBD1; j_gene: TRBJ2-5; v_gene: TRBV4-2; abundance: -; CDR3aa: CASSVDRGKETQYF; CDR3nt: TGTGCCAGCAGCGTCGACAGGGGGAAAGAGACCCAGTACTTC
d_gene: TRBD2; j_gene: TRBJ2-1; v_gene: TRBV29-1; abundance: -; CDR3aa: CSVVDSGGTNEQFF; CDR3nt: TGCAGCGTTGTAGATAGCGGGGGGACCAATGAGCAGTTCTTC
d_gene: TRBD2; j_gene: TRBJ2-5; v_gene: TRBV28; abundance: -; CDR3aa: CASSSMETSGGLETQYF; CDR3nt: TGTGCCAGCAGCTCCATGGAGACTAGCGGGGGGTTAGAGACCCAGTACTTC
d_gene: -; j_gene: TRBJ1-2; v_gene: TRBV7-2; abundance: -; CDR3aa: CASSLAHTGNYGYTF; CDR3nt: TGTGCCAGCAGCTTAGCCCATACAGGGAACTATGGCTACACCTTC